The source of this TCR beta chain is a study of cytomegalovirus exposure and HLA in healthy donors. About the study: Findings of an earlier analysis included some 120 million unique TCR beta sequences from about 180 million T cells. Findings and limits, study-wide: Clonal expansion, a later analysis showed, was greater in HLA-associated TCR beta chains than in equally common others. A missense DCLRE1C variant was associated with V- and J-gene trimming of TCR beta chains in a later analysis, and an independent cohort replicated the association.

For this clone: The antigen remains unidentified.

The CDR3 is made up of 14 amino acids. The V gene's germline CDR1 is SGHTA and CDR2 FQGNSA. V dropped 3 bases and J dropped 2; count of bases not matched to a gene: 2. The PCR used 60 Vbeta and 13 Jbeta primers. Profiling relied on immunoSEQ multiplex PCR, and the TCRdb table lists in-frame clones only, not all of them. Of over 200,000 clones listed, almost 85% are singletons. The source material was PBMCs. The sequence derives from a woman in her forties in good health and CMV-seronegative. The chain employs TRBV7-2 and TRBJ2-5; the match to TRBD2 covers 8 bases. The CDR3 DNA reads as TGTGCCAGCAGCTTCGGGGGGGAACAAGAGACCCAGTACTTC. Amino acids: CASSFGGEQETQYF.